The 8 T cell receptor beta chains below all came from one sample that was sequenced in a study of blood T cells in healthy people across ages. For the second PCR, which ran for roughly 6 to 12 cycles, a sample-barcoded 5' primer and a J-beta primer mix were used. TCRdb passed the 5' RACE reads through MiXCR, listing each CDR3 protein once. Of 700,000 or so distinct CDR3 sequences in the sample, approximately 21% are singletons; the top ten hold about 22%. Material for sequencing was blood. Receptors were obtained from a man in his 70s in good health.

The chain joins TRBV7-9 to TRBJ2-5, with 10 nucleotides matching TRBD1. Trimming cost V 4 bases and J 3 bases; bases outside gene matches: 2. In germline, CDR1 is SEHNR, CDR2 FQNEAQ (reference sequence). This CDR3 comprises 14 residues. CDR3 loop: CASSWDRGEETQYF. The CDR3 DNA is TGTGCCAGCAGCTGGGACAGGGGCGAAGAGACCCAGTACTTC.

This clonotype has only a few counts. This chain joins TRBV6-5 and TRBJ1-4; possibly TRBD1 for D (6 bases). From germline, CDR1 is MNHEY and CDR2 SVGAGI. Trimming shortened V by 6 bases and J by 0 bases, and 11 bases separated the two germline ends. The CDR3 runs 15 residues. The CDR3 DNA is TGTGCCAGCAGACCAGGACAGCCAACTAATGAAAAACTGTTTTTT. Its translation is CASRPGQPTNEKLFF.

CDR3 DNA sequence: TGTGCCACCACTCCCCGGGCAGGGGGCATGAACACTGAAGCTTTCTTT. It specifies CATTPRAGGMNTEAFF. The chain is built from TRBV7-2 and TRBJ1-1; TRBD1 matches at 8 bases. Looked up from germline, CDR1 is SGHTA and CDR2 is FQGNSA. The CDR3 consists of 16 residues. The V and J ends lost 10 bases and 0 bases, in that order; junction bases with no gene match: 13. Based on the CDR3 plus reference TRBV7-2 and TRBJ1-1, the full variable domain is GAGVSQSPSNKVTEKGKDVELRCDPISGHTALYWYRQSLGQGLEFLIYFQGNSAPDKSGLPSDRFSAERTGGSVSTLTIQRTQQEDSAVYLCATTPRAGGMNTEAFFGQGTRLTVV.

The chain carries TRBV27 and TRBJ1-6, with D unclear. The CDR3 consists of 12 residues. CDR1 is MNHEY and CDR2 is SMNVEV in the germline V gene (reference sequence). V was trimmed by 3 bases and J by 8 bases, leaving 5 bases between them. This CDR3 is CASSFPDSPLHF. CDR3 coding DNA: TGTGCCAGCAGTTTTCCCGATTCACCCCTCCACTTT.

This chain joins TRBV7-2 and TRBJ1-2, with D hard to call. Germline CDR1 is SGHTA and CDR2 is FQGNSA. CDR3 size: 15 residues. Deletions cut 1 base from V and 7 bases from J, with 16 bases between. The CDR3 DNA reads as TGTGCCAGCAGCTTAGAATGGGCGACTGGCCTTGGCTACACCTTC. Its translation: CASSLEWATGLGYTF.

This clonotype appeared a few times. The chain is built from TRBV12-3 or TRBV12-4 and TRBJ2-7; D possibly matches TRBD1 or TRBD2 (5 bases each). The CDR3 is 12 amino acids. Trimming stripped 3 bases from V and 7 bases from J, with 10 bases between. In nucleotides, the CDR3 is TGTGCCAGCAGTTTCGGTTGGGGGGAGCAGTACGTC. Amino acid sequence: CASSFGWGEQYV.

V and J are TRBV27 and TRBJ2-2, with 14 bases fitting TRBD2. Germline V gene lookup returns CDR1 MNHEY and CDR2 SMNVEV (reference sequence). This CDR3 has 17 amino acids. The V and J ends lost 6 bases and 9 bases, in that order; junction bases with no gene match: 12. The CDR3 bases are TGTGCCAGCAGCCGTACCGGGACTAGCGGGAGTAAGTGGGAGCTGTTTTTT. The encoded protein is CASSRTGTSGSKWELFF.

CDR3 sequence (DNA): TGTGCCAGCAGTTTCCCGGGACTAGCGAATGAGCAGTTCTTC. Encoded protein: CASSFPGLANEQFF. The gene calls are TRBV27 and TRBJ2-1, with 10 bases fitting TRBD2. The CDR3 runs to 14 residues. Per the germline V gene, CDR1 is MNHEY and CDR2 is SMNVEV (reference sequence). J was trimmed by 7 bases and V by 3 bases; bases with no gene match: 3.